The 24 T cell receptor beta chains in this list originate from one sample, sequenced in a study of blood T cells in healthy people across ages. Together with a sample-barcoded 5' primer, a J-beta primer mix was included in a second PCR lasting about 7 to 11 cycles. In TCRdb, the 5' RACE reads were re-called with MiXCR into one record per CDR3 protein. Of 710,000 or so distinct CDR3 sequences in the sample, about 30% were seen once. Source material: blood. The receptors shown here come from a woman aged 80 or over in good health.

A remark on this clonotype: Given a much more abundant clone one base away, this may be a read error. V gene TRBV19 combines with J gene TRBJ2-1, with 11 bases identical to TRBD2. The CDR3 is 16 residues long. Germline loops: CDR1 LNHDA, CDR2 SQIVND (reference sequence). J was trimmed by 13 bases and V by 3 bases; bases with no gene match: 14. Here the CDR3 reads CASSIPETSGKETQFF. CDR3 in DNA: TGTGCCAGTAGTATCCCAGAGACTAGCGGGAAAGAGACCCAGTTCTTC.

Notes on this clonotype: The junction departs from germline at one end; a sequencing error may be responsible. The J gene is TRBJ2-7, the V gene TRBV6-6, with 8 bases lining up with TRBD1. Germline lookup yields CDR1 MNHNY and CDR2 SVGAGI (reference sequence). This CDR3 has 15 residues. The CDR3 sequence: CAGSYDGRGPYEQYF. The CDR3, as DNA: TGTGCCGGCAGTTACGATGGCAGGGGGCCCTACGAGCAGTACTTC.

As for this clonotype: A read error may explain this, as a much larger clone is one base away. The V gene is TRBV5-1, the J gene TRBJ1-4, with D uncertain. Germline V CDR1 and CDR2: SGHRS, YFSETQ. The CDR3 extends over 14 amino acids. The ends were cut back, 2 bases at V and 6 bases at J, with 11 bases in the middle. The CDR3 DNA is TGCGCCAGCAGCTTTGACCTCCGGGATGAAAAACTGTTTTTT. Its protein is CASSFDLRDEKLFF.

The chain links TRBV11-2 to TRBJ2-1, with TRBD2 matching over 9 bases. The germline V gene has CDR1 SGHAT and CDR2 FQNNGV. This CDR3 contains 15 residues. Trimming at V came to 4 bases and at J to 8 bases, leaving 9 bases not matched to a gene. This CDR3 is CASSSRLAEGDEQFF. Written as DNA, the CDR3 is TGTGCCAGCAGCTCACGACTAGCGGAGGGGGATGAGCAGTTCTTC.

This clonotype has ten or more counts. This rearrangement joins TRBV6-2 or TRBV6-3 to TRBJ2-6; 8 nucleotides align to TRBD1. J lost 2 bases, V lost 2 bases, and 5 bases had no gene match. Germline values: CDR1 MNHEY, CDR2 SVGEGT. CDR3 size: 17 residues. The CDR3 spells CASSYGQGAAGANVLTF. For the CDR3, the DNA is TGTGCCAGCAGTTACGGCCAGGGGGCGGCTGGGGCCAACGTCCTGACTTTC.

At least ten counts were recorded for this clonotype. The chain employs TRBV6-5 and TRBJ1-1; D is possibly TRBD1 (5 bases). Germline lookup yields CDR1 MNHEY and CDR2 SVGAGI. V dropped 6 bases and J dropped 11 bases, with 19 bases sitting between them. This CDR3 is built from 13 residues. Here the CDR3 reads CASSQGGRARAFF. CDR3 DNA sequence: TGTGCCAGCAGCCAGGGTGGTAGGGCGAGGGCTTTCTTT.

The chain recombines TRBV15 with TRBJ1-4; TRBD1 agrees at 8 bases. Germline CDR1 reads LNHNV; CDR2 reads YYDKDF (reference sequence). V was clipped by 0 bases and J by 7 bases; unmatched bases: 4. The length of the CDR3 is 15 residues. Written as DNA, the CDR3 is TGTGCCACCAGCAGAGAGCAGGGGGCAGGTGAAAAACTGTTTTTT. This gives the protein CATSREQGAGEKLFF.

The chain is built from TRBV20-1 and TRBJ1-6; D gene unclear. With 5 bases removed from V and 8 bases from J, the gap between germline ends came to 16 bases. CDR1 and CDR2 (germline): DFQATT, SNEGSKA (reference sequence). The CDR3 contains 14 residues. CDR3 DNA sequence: TGCAGTGCTCTGGGAGTAAGAGGGTATTCACCCCTCCACTTT. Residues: CSALGVRGYSPLHF.

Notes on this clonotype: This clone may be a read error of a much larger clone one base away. CDR3 residues: CASTYPGQAGETQFF. The CDR3 DNA follows: TGTGCCAGCACCTATCCCGGACAGGCAGGAGAGACCCAGTTCTTC. This chain connects TRBV28 to TRBJ2-1; 7 positions agree with TRBD1. This CDR3 region has 15 residues. Germline values: CDR1 MDHEN, CDR2 SYDVKM. V lost 7 bases and J lost 13; bases outside the gene matches: 19.

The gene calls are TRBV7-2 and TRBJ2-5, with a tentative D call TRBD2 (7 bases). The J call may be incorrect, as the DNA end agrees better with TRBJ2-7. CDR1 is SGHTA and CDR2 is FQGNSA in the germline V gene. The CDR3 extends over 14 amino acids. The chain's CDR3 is CASSSQGGGNEQYF. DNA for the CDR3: TGTGCCAGCAGCTCCCAGGGAGGGGGTAACGAGCAGTACTTC.

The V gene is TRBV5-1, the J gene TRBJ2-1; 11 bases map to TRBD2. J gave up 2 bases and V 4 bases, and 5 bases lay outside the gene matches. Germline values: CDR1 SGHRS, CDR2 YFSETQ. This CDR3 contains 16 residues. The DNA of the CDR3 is TGCGCCAGCAGCCCGACTAGCGGGGCCACCTACAATGAGCAGTTCTTC. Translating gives CASSPTSGATYNEQFF.

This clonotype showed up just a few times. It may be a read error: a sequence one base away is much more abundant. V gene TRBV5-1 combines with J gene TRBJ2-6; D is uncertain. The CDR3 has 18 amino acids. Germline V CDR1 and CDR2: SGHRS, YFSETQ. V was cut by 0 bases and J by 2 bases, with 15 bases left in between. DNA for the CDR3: TGCGCCAGCAGCTTGGAAGGGCCCGGGTCGCCTGGGGCCAACGTCCTGACTTTC. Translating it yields CASSLEGPGSPGANVLTF.

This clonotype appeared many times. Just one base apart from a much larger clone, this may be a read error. CDR3 region: CATSDWTGAGANVRTF. CDR3 in DNA: TGTGCCACCAGTGATTGGACAGGGGCTGGGGCCAACGTCCGGACTTTC. V is TRBV24-1 and J is TRBJ2-6, with 9 positions matching TRBD1. The CDR3 extends over 16 amino acids. Germline-derived CDR1 and CDR2 are KGHDR and SFDVKD.

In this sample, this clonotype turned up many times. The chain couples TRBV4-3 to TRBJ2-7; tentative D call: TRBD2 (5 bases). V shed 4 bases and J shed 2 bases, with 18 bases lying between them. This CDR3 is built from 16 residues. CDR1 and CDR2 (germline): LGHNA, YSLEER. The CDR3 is CASSPSAAAGTYEQYF. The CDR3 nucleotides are TGCGCCAGCAGCCCCTCCGCCGCTGCGGGCACCTACGAGCAGTACTTC.

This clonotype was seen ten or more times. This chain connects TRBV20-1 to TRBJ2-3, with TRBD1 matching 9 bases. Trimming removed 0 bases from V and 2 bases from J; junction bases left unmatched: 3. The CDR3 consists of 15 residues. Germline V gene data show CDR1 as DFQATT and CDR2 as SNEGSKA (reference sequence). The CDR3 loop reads CSARDDRGNTDTQYF. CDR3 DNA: TGCAGTGCTAGAGACGACAGGGGGAACACAGATACGCAGTATTTT.

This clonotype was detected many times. This chain's CDR3 is CASSYSTAKNEQYF. The CDR3 DNA sequence: TGTGCCAGCAGTTACTCGACTGCCAAAAACGAGCAGTACTTC. The rearrangement links TRBV6-2 or TRBV6-3 to TRBJ2-7; D call uncertain. CDR3 length: 14 amino acids. The germline V gene encodes CDR1 MNHEY and CDR2 SVGEGT. Trimming stripped 0 bases from V and 5 bases from J, with 11 bases between.

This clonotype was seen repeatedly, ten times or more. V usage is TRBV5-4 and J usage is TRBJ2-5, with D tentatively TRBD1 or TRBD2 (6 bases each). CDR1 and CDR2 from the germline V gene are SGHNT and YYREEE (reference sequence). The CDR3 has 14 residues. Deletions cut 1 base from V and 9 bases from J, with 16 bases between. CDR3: CASSLRGAPQAQYF. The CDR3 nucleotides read TGTGCCAGCAGCTTGAGGGGGGCCCCCCAGGCCCAGTACTTC.

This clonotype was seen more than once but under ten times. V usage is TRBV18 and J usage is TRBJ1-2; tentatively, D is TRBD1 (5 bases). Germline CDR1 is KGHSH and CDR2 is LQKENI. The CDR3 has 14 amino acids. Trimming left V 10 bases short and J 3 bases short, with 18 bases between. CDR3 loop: CATHQGPRDYGYTF. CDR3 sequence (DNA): TGTGCCACCCATCAGGGACCAAGGGACTATGGCTACACCTTC.

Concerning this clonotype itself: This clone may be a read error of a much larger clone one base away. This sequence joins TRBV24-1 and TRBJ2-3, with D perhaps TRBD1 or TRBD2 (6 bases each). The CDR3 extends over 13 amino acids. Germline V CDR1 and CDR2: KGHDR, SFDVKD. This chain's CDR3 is CATEGVSTDMQYF. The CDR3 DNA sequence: TGTGCAACGGAGGGGGTAAGCACAGATATGCAGTATTTT.

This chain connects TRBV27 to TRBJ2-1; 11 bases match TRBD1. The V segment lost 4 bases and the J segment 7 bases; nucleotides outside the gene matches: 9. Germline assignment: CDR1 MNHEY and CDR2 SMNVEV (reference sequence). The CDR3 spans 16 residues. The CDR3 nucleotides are TGTGCCAGCAGTTCCCCAGGACAGGGGGCTGGGAATGAGCAGTTCTTC. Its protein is CASSSPGQGAGNEQFF.

The CDR3 spells CASSAPSGSYNEQFF. As DNA, the CDR3 is TGTGCCAGCAGCGCCCCTAGCGGGAGTTACAATGAGCAGTTCTTC. This chain joins TRBV13 and TRBJ2-1, with TRBD2 matching 10 bases. CDR1 is PRHDT, CDR2 FYEKMQ, per germline (reference sequence). V lost 5 bases, J lost 4 bases, and 5 bases stayed unmatched. This CDR3 has 15 residues.

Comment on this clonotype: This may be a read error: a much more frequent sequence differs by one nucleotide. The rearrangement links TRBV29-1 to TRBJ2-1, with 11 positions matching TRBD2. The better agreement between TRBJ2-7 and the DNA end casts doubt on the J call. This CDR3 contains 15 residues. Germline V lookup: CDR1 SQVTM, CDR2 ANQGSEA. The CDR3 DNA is TGCAGCGTTTATGGACTAGCGGGCACCTACAATGAGCAGTACTTC. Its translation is CSVYGLAGTYNEQYF.

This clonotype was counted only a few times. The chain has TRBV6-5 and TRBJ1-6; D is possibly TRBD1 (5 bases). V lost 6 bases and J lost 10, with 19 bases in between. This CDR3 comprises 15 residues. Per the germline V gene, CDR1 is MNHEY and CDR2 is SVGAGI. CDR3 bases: TGTGCCAGCAGCACCAATTTCTACGGGGGGTCACCCCTCCACTTT. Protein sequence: CASSTNFYGGSPLHF.

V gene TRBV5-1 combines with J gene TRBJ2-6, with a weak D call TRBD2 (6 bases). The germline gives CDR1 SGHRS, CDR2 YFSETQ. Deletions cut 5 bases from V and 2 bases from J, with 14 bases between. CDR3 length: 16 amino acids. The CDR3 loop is CASRSTSSAGANVLTF. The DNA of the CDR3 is TGCGCCAGCAGGTCCACTTCTAGCGCTGGGGCCAACGTCCTGACTTTC.